The 3 T cell receptor beta chains below were found in one sample sequenced in a study of blood T cell repertoires in COVID-19 (TCRdb year 2020). The protocol used for the library was the immunoSEQ multiplex PCR assay. As stored in TCRdb, this immuneACCESS dataset retains in-frame rearrangements with V and J assigned. A fraction of the clones does not appear; measured against another copy, unresolved V genes explain less than half of the discrepancy, and the remainder lacks a known reason. The sample records approximately 240,000 clones, about 85% of which are singletons. 2.9% of the sample is held by the ten biggest clonotypes. Material for sequencing was peripheral blood. The source is a man between 45 and 60 years old who had recovered from COVID-19.

The table lists this clone with a few counts. The chain has TRBV5-1 and TRBJ2-7; 7 bases line up with TRBD1. Per the germline V gene, CDR1 is SGHRS and CDR2 is YFSETQ. This CDR3 has 14 residues. V lost 3 bases and J lost 2; bases outside the gene matches: 5. CDR3 residues: CASSSGTVTYEQYF. As DNA, the CDR3 is TGCGCCAGCAGCTCCGGGACAGTCACCTACGAGCAGTACTTC.

The chain carries TRBV7-2 and TRBJ2-3; the match to TRBD2 covers 9 bases. This CDR3 region has 17 residues. V lost 5 bases to trimming and J lost 2 bases; unmatched junction nucleotides: 11. Germline CDR1 SGHTA, CDR2 FQGNSA. For the CDR3, the DNA is TGTGCCAGCAGCCCTCTAGCGGGACTTAGATTCACAGATACGCAGTATTTT. Translation gives CASSPLAGLRFTDTQYF.

The chain links TRBV18 to TRBJ2-1, with TRBD2 matching 12 bases. The CDR3 contains 15 residues. V lost 5 bases, J lost 3 bases, and 2 bases stayed unmatched. The germline gives CDR1 KGHSH, CDR2 LQKENI. The CDR3 DNA reads TGTGCCAGCTCAGAACTAGCGGGAGGCTACAATGAGCAGTTCTTC. Translation: CASSELAGGYNEQFF.